This entry concerns a single TCR beta chain. This sample is drawn from a study of blood T cell repertoires in COVID-19. Study details: Researchers got acute and convalescent COVID-19 samples from the United States, Italy and Spain. T cells, B-cell-depleted T cells, or PBMCs provided the cDNA or gDNA that served as material.

The authors' processing: Reference gene primers were amplified, and this amplification served to estimate nucleated cell counts. TCRdb keeps only in-frame clones here, not all; method: immunoSEQ multiplex PCR. That table supplies the V and J calls and clone size; D and trimming were determined from the DNA. The sample contains about 200,000 clones, more than 85% of which appear only once. CDR1 and CDR2 (germline): MDHEN, SYDVKM. The CDR3 is 14 amino acids. V lost 7 bases to trimming and J lost 7 bases; unmatched junction nucleotides: 7. Sequenced material: peripheral blood. The source is a man aged 40-55 years with active or convalescent COVID-19. This chain links TRBV28 with TRBJ1-6; 7 positions match TRBD1. CDR3 sequence reads: CASKGARWNSPLHF. CDR3 in DNA: TGTGCCAGCAAGGGGGCCCGTTGGAATTCACCCCTCCACTTT.